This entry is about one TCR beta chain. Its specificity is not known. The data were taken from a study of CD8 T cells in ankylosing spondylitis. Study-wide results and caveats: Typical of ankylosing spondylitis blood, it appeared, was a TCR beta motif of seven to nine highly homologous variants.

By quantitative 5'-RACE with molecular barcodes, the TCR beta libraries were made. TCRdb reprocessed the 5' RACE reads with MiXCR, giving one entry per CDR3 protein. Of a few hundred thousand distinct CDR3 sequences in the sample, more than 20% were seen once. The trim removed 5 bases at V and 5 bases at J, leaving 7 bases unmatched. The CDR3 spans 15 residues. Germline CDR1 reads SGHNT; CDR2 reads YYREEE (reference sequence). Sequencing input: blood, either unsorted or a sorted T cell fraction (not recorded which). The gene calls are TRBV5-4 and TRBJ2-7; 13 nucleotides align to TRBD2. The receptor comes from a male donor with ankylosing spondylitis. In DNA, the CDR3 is TGTGCCAGCAGACCTGGACTAGCGGGAGTCCACGAGCAGTACTTC. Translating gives CASRPGLAGVHEQYF.